These T cell receptor beta chains were read from a single sample in a study of T cell responses to AZD1222 COVID-19 vaccine. The method was immunoSEQ multiplex PCR; TCRdb's version includes in-frame clones alone and lacks a portion of them. The sample contains about 150,000 clones, about 90% of which appear only once. The sequencing here drew on peripheral blood, taken on day 0 of AZD1222 vaccination. All receptors come from an adult in good health. The CDR3 runs from the conserved cysteine through the conserved F or W. Each record gives: V gene, clone size, D gene, J gene, CDR3 protein, CDR3 DNA. A D gene is named only where the DNA matches it firmly. Clone size, where shown, is once, few, many, or a class for clones that have expanded.

v_call: TRBV15
clone_size: -
d_call: -
j_call: TRBJ1-5
cdr3_aa: CATSKRYGLGAVNQPQHF
cdr3_nt: TGTGCCACCAGCAAGAGATATGGTCTGGGGGCGGTCAATCAGCCCCAGCATTTT

v_call: TRBV3-1/TRBV3-2
clone_size: -
d_call: -
j_call: TRBJ2-1
cdr3_aa: CASSQDNRGEQFF
cdr3_nt: TGTGCCAGCAGCCAAGATAATAGGGGGGAGCAGTTCTTC

v_call: TRBV7-2
clone_size: -
d_call: -
j_call: TRBJ1-6
cdr3_aa: CASSLPTGPYNSPLHF
cdr3_nt: TGTGCCAGCAGCCTACCCACAGGCCCCTATAATTCACCCCTCCACTTT

v_call: TRBV4-2
clone_size: -
d_call: -
j_call: TRBJ2-2
cdr3_aa: CASSPEGSANTGELFF
cdr3_nt: TGTGCCAGCAGCCCGGAAGGTAGCGCGAACACCGGGGAGCTGTTTTTT

v_call: TRBV12-3/TRBV12-4
clone_size: -
d_call: -
j_call: TRBJ2-3
cdr3_aa: CASSFSPGDTQYF
cdr3_nt: TGTGCCAGCAGTTTTTCGCCAGGGGATACGCAGTATTTT

v_call: TRBV19
clone_size: -
d_call: -
j_call: TRBJ1-1
cdr3_aa: CASSISRQGTTEAFF
cdr3_nt: TGTGCCAGTAGTATTTCTCGGCAGGGGACCACTGAAGCTTTCTTT

v_call: TRBV27
clone_size: -
d_call: -
j_call: TRBJ1-1
cdr3_aa: CASSRRTNTEAFF
cdr3_nt: TGTGCCAGCAGTCGTAGGACGAACACTGAAGCTTTCTTT

v_call: TRBV6-2/TRBV6-3
clone_size: -
d_call: TRBD1
j_call: TRBJ2-1
cdr3_aa: CASSQRTGRVEQFF
cdr3_nt: TGTGCCAGCAGTCAAAGGACAGGTAGGGTTGAGCAGTTCTTC

v_call: TRBV28
clone_size: -
d_call: -
j_call: TRBJ1-2
cdr3_aa: CASSSPRRGYGYTF
cdr3_nt: TGTGCCAGCAGTTCCCCTCGCAGGGGCTATGGCTACACCTTC

v_call: TRBV6-6
clone_size: -
d_call: -
j_call: TRBJ1-5
cdr3_aa: CASSRTDSNQPQHF
cdr3_nt: TGTGCCAGCAGTCGGACAGATAGCAATCAGCCCCAGCATTTT

v_call: TRBV27
clone_size: -
d_call: -
j_call: TRBJ2-7
cdr3_aa: CASSWGTGKTYEQYF
cdr3_nt: TGTGCCAGCAGTTGGGGGACGGGGAAAACCTACGAGCAGTACTTC

v_call: TRBV10-3
clone_size: once
d_call: -
j_call: TRBJ1-2
cdr3_aa: CAISEAAAGYTF
cdr3_nt: TGTGCCATCAGTGAGGCGGCAGCGGGCTACACCTTC

v_call: TRBV5-4
clone_size: once
d_call: -
j_call: TRBJ1-2
cdr3_aa: CASSLGGGYGYTF
cdr3_nt: TGTGCCAGCAGCCTAGGGGGGGGCTATGGCTACACCTTC

v_call: TRBV6-1
clone_size: few
d_call: -
j_call: TRBJ2-7
cdr3_aa: CASSERAGGPYEQYF
cdr3_nt: TGTGCCAGCAGTGAAAGAGCCGGGGGCCCCTACGAGCAGTACTTC

v_call: TRBV29-1
clone_size: -
d_call: TRBD2
j_call: TRBJ2-7
cdr3_aa: CSVSPAGGNEQYF
cdr3_nt: TGCAGCGTTTCCCCAGCGGGAGGCAACGAGCAGTACTTC

v_call: TRBV18
clone_size: -
d_call: -
j_call: TRBJ2-1
cdr3_aa: CASSTGSDNEQFF
cdr3_nt: TGTGCCAGCTCAACAGGGAGCGACAATGAGCAGTTCTTC

v_call: TRBV19
clone_size: once
d_call: TRBD1
j_call: TRBJ2-3
cdr3_aa: CASSSGTVQDTQYF
cdr3_nt: TGTGCCAGTAGCTCCGGGACAGTACAAGATACGCAGTATTTT

v_call: TRBV19
clone_size: -
d_call: -
j_call: TRBJ1-1
cdr3_aa: CASTKGGSGPNTEAFF
cdr3_nt: TGTGCCAGTACCAAAGGGGGGTCAGGACCGAACACTGAAGCTTTCTTT

v_call: TRBV28
clone_size: -
d_call: -
j_call: TRBJ1-2
cdr3_aa: CASSSLRGNYGYTF
cdr3_nt: TGTGCCAGCAGTTCCTTGAGGGGTAACTATGGCTACACCTTC

v_call: TRBV7-9
clone_size: -
d_call: -
j_call: TRBJ1-4
cdr3_aa: CASRGSGINEKLFF
cdr3_nt: TGTGCCAGCAGAGGGTCAGGAATTAATGAAAAACTGTTTTTT

v_call: TRBV19
clone_size: -
d_call: -
j_call: TRBJ2-2
cdr3_aa: CASSMGVTGELFF
cdr3_nt: TGTGCCAGTAGTATGGGGGTAACCGGGGAGCTGTTTTTT

v_call: TRBV6-1
clone_size: -
d_call: TRBD1
j_call: TRBJ1-3
cdr3_aa: CASSENEGGGNTIYF
cdr3_nt: TGTGCCAGCAGTGAAAACGAAGGGGGCGGAAACACCATATATTTT

v_call: TRBV7-9
clone_size: -
d_call: -
j_call: TRBJ1-3
cdr3_aa: CASSPRGQILVENTIYF
cdr3_nt: TGTGCCAGCAGCCCAAGAGGGCAGATATTAGTCGAAAACACCATATATTTT

v_call: TRBV25-1
clone_size: -
d_call: -
j_call: TRBJ1-1
cdr3_aa: CASSRDWNTEAFF
cdr3_nt: TGTGCCAGCAGCAGGGATTGGAACACTGAAGCTTTCTTT

v_call: TRBV20-1
clone_size: -
d_call: TRBD2
j_call: TRBJ2-3
cdr3_aa: CSASASGSTDTQYF
cdr3_nt: TGCAGTGCTAGTGCTAGCGGGAGCACAGATACGCAGTATTTT

v_call: TRBV3-1/TRBV3-2
clone_size: -
d_call: -
j_call: TRBJ1-2
cdr3_aa: CASSQGFLSDGYTF
cdr3_nt: TGTGCCAGCAGCCAAGGCTTTTTAAGCGATGGCTACACCTTC

v_call: TRBV4-1
clone_size: -
d_call: -
j_call: TRBJ1-1
cdr3_aa: CASSQEGLNTEAFF
cdr3_nt: TGCGCCAGCAGCCAAGAAGGCCTGAACACTGAAGCTTTCTTT

v_call: TRBV5-6
clone_size: -
d_call: TRBD1
j_call: TRBJ2-5
cdr3_aa: CASSLSWSTTGGRETQYF
cdr3_nt: TGTGCCAGCAGCTTATCGTGGTCTACAACAGGGGGCAGGGAGACCCAGTACTTC

v_call: TRBV7-2
clone_size: -
d_call: TRBD1
j_call: TRBJ1-5
cdr3_aa: CASSQGTVRNQPQHF
cdr3_nt: TGTGCCAGCAGCCAGGGGACAGTTCGCAATCAGCCCCAGCATTTT

v_call: TRBV5-1
clone_size: -
d_call: -
j_call: TRBJ1-4
cdr3_aa: CASSLRGPNEKLFF
cdr3_nt: TGCGCCAGCAGCTTGAGGGGCCCTAATGAAAAACTGTTTTTT

v_call: TRBV27
clone_size: -
d_call: -
j_call: TRBJ1-5
cdr3_aa: CASSLAGGGVEPQHF
cdr3_nt: TGTGCCAGCAGTTTAGCGGGGGGCGGCGTGGAGCCCCAGCATTTT

v_call: TRBV18
clone_size: -
d_call: -
j_call: TRBJ1-1
cdr3_aa: CASSQQGVKNTEAFF
cdr3_nt: TGTGCCAGCTCACAGCAAGGGGTTAAGAACACTGAAGCTTTCTTT

v_call: TRBV28
clone_size: -
d_call: TRBD1
j_call: TRBJ2-7
cdr3_aa: CASRTGFYEQYF
cdr3_nt: TGTGCCAGCAGGACAGGGTTCTACGAGCAGTACTTC

v_call: TRBV9
clone_size: -
d_call: -
j_call: TRBJ2-2
cdr3_aa: CASRPGENTGELFF
cdr3_nt: TGTGCCAGCAGACCAGGGGAGAACACCGGGGAGCTGTTTTTT

v_call: TRBV19
clone_size: -
d_call: TRBD1
j_call: TRBJ2-1
cdr3_aa: CASRQQGTRGYEQFF
cdr3_nt: TGTGCCAGTAGGCAACAGGGGACACGCGGGTACGAGCAGTTCTTC

v_call: TRBV7-8
clone_size: -
d_call: -
j_call: TRBJ1-1
cdr3_aa: CASSLESRAPEAFF
cdr3_nt: TGTGCCAGCAGCTTAGAGTCCAGGGCCCCTGAAGCTTTCTTT

v_call: TRBV6-5
clone_size: -
d_call: TRBD1
j_call: TRBJ1-2
cdr3_aa: CASSSTRTGFVTF
cdr3_nt: TGTGCCAGCAGCTCTACTAGGACAGGGTTCGTCACCTTC